This T cell receptor (beta chain) was obtained from a study of cytomegalovirus exposure and HLA in healthy donors. Vbeta (60) and Jbeta (13) primers were used in the PCR. Clones were sequenced by immunoSEQ multiplex PCR, and TCRdb holds only the in-frame ones, with some missing. Of 180,000 or so clones in the sample, roughly 88% are singletons; the top ten hold approximately 8.5%. CDR3 length: 17 residues. The ends lost 7 bases at V and 6 bases at J; junction bases unmatched: 14. The germline V gene has CDR1 MNHEY and CDR2 SMNVEV (reference sequence). The specimen sequenced was PBMCs. The clonotype originates from a man in his late teens or twenties in good health and CMV-seropositive. The chain is built from TRBV27 and TRBJ2-3; 12 bases are shared with TRBD2. The DNA of the CDR3 is TGTGCCAGCAAGGTTCTAGCGGGGGGGCCTTTATCGGATACGCAGTATTTT. Its protein is CASKVLAGGPLSDTQYF.